The sequence of this TCR beta chain was determined in a study of cytomegalovirus exposure and HLA in healthy donors. Study-level points and caveats: TCR beta chain V- and J-gene trimming was linked, in a later analysis, to a missense variant in DCLRE1C. An analysis that was carried out later associated fewer than 20,000 TCR beta sequences with HLA alleles at 0.05 false discovery rate.

A multiplex PCR was run with 60 Vbeta primers and 13 Jbeta primers. Assay: immunoSEQ multiplex PCR; the TCRdb copy retains only in-frame clones and omits some. The sample lists about 160,000 clones; roughly 84% were seen once. The CDR3 contains 16 residues. These donors counted as nominally healthy when sampled, but unrecorded immune exposures were likely. A remark on this clone: Its antigen is still unknown.

This rearrangement joins TRBV7-5 to TRBJ2-7; whether TRBD2, the table's D call, matches the DNA was not checked. TRBV7-5 counts as a pseudogene. The clonotype originates from a man under 40 in good health and CMV-seronegative. The sample comprised PBMCs. The CDR3: CVRSSSPSAGSYEQYF. CDR3 DNA sequence: TGTGTCAGAAGCTCTAGTCCTAGCGCGGGCTCCTACGAGCAGTACTTC.